The 3 T cell receptor beta chains listed next were all sequenced from one sample in a study of CD8+ T cells in alopecia areata. Extracted from the samples, RNA was reverse transcribed into cDNA to serve as the sequencing template. The assay was immunoSEQ multiplex PCR, and TCRdb's table has in-frame clones only and misses some. The data hold some 120,000 clones, with around 50% observed a single time. Sequenced input: NKG2D-low CD8+ T cells sorted from blood. The receptors derive from a human donor with alopecia areata.

This chain links TRBV7-9 with TRBJ2-5; D is perhaps TRBD2 (6 bases). Per germline, CDR1 SEHNR and CDR2 FQNEAQ (reference sequence). The CDR3 is 16 amino acids. Trimming took 4 bases from V and 4 from J, leaving 19 bases between them. The CDR3 loop reads CASSSEGAEEGETQYF. In DNA form, the CDR3 reads TGTGCCAGCAGCTCCGAAGGGGCCGAGGAGGGAGAGACCCAGTACTTC.

The chain couples TRBV2 to TRBJ2-7; D not certain. V lost 4 bases and J 3 bases, leaving 10 bases between the germline ends. Germline V gene lookup returns CDR1 SNHLY and CDR2 FYNNEI. The CDR3 runs to 13 residues. Written as DNA, the CDR3 is TGTGCCAGCAGTGTTGGCAGGTACTACGAGCAGTACTTC. This encodes CASSVGRYYEQYF.

The J gene is TRBJ2-5, the V gene TRBV28; TRBD1 matches at 7 bases. The CDR3 runs to 16 residues. CDR1 is MDHEN and CDR2 is SYDVKM in the germline V gene. The V gene end was trimmed by 5 bases and the J gene end by 3 bases; junction bases not matched to a gene: 12. CDR3 amino acids: CASSPPGWDSEETQYF. CDR3 nucleotides: TGTGCCAGCAGTCCGCCGGGGTGGGACAGTGAAGAGACCCAGTACTTC.